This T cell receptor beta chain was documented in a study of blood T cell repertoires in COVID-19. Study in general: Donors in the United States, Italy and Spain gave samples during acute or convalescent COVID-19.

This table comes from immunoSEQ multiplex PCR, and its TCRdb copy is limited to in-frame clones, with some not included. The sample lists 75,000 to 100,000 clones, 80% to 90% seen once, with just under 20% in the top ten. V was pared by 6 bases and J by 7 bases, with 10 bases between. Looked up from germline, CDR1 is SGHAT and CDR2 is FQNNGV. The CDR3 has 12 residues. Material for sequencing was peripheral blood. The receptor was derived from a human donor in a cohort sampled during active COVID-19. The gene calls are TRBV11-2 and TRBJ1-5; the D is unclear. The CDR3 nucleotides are TGTGCCAGCAGTTTCAGTGGCCAGCCCCAGCATTTT. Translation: CASSFSGQPQHF.